This TCR beta chain was sequenced for a study of T-cell memory formation after mild COVID-19. One entry per CDR3 protein, called by TCRdb with MiXCR from the 5' RACE reads. The sample carries roughly 110,000 distinct CDR3 sequences, 13% to 15% recorded once. The CDR3 contains 13 residues. Losses at the gene ends were 10 bases for V and 6 bases for J; bases not matched to a gene: 10. This clonotype showed up many times. This TCR derives from a man aged 18 to 29 who had mild COVID-19 (a few samples of this study predate the infection). Cell type and time point are not known. J is TRBJ2-3 and V is TRBV12-3 or TRBV12-4, with 7 bases that match TRBD1. Sequenced material: PBMCs or a T cell subset sorted from them (not recorded which). The CDR3 loop is CATETGPGDTQYF. The CDR3 region has the DNA TGTGCCACTGAGACAGGGCCTGGGGATACGCAGTATTTT.